The clone carrying this TCR beta chain turned up a few times. Its antigen remains unknown. The record originates from a study of post-analysis software for immune sequencing data. This CDR3 comprises 14 residues. V dropped 2 bases and J dropped 1 base, with 8 bases sitting between them. Study-level results: There were a few TRBV segments more frequent in patients than controls, and TRBV5-6, TRBV5-1 and TRBV20-1 were among them.

Libraries were made from TCR beta cDNA, and they carried unique molecular identifiers. TCRdb reanalysed the PCR reads using MiXCR and keeps one entry per CDR3 protein. Among 180,000 or so distinct CDR3 sequences listed, around 30% were seen once. The chain combines TRBV12-3 or TRBV12-4 with TRBJ1-1; maybe TRBD1 (5 bases). Sequences were obtained from blood. The sequence was collected from a girl under 18 with multiple sclerosis. This CDR3 reads CASSLKTANTEAFF. CDR3 bases: TGTGCCAGCAGTTTAAAGACAGCGAACACTGAAGCTTTCTTT.